The 29 T cell receptor beta chains below come from one sample, sequenced in a study of early T cells in non-severe SARS-CoV-2 infection. MiXCR, applied by TCRdb to the 5' RACE reads, yields one record per CDR3 protein. The sample has 40,000 to 60,000 distinct CDR3 sequences; about 4% are singletons. Sequences were obtained from whole blood. These receptors originate from an adult who was a healthcare worker with PCR-confirmed SARS-CoV-2 infection or an uninfected control (not recorded which).

This clonotype has at least ten counts. The chain uses TRBV11-2 and TRBJ2-2; D not certain. The CDR3 spans 13 residues. CDR1 and CDR2 (germline): SGHAT, FQNNGV. V shed 6 bases and J shed 8 bases, with 13 bases lying between them. This CDR3 reads CASSRTVAGELFF. The CDR3 DNA is TGTGCCAGCAGTAGGACCGTTGCTGGGGAGCTGTTTTTT.

This clonotype was seen ten or more times. This sequence joins TRBV6-2 or TRBV6-3 and TRBJ2-1, with 11 bases aligning to TRBD2. The germline gives CDR1 MNHEY, CDR2 SVGEGT. CDR3 length: 15 amino acids. V shed 3 bases and J 7 bases; nucleotides not matched to a gene: 5. The CDR3 is CASSYTSGSGNEQFF. CDR3 nucleotides: TGTGCCAGCAGTTATACTAGCGGGAGTGGGAATGAGCAGTTCTTC.

With regard to this clonotype: A read error may be the cause here, since a much bigger clone is one base away. The V and J genes are TRBV29-1 and TRBJ1-2, with 7 bases lining up with TRBD1. The germline V gene has CDR1 SQVTM and CDR2 ANQGSEA. CDR3 length equals 14 residues. The DNA of the CDR3 is TGCGGCGCCCCGCGGGGGACAGCTAACTATGGCTACACCTTC. Protein sequence: CGAPRGTANYGYTF.

The chain carries TRBV9 and TRBJ2-7; 7 nucleotides line up with TRBD2. The CDR3 contains 14 residues. From germline, CDR1 is SGDLS and CDR2 YYNGEE. Trimming took 4 bases from V and 9 from J; bases not matched to a gene: 13. The CDR3 DNA reads as TGTGCCAGCAGCCCGGAGGGAGGCGGGAGAGGGCAGTACTTC. Translation gives CASSPEGGGRGQYF.

This clonotype was counted ten times or more. V gene TRBV7-8 combines with J gene TRBJ1-5; D ambiguous. This CDR3 contains 15 residues. V was shortened by 2 bases and J by 2 bases, with 10 bases between the two germline ends. Per the germline V gene, CDR1 is SGHVS and CDR2 is FQNEAQ. CDR3 amino acids: CASSLRSERNQPQHF. CDR3 in DNA: TGTGCCAGCAGCTTAAGAAGCGAGCGCAATCAGCCCCAGCATTTT. Complete variable domain (other parts from reference TRBV7-8 and TRBJ1-5): GAGVSQSPRYKVAKRGQDVALRCDPISGHVSLFWYQQALGQGPEFLTYFQNEAQLDKSGLPSDRFFAERPEGSVSTLKIQRTQQEDSAVYLCASSLRSERNQPQHFGDGTRLSIL.

This clonotype was seen many times. The chain carries TRBV9 and TRBJ2-3; D is unclear. The CDR3 length is 16 residues. The V end was cut by 0 bases, the J end by 2 bases, with 13 bases between. CDR1 and CDR2 (germline): SGDLS, YYNGEE. CDR3 sequence reads: CASSVGDQVFTDTQYF. The CDR3 region has the DNA TGTGCCAGCAGCGTAGGAGATCAGGTCTTCACAGATACGCAGTATTTT.

This clonotype was counted many times. This chain joins TRBV7-9 and TRBJ1-5, with D possibly TRBD1 on 5 matching bases. The V and J ends lost 4 bases and 0 bases respectively, with 13 bases between them. The CDR3 contains 16 residues. The germline V gene has CDR1 SEHNR and CDR2 FQNEAQ (reference sequence). CDR3 bases: TGTGCCAGCAGCTCAGGGACCGGATATAGCAATCAGCCCCAGCATTTT. This translates into CASSSGTGYSNQPQHF.

The genes are TRBV20-1 and TRBJ2-3, with 15 nucleotides matching TRBD2. V lost 5 bases to trimming and J lost 7 bases; unmatched junction nucleotides: 7. The CDR3 is 15 residues long. Germline values: CDR1 DFQATT, CDR2 SNEGSKA (reference sequence). Written as DNA, the CDR3 is TGCAGTGCTTATGGACTAGCGGGGGGGCCGAATACGCAGTATTTT. This codes for CSAYGLAGGPNTQYF.

The chain combines TRBV9 with TRBJ2-5, with 9 positions matching TRBD1. Germline V lookup: CDR1 SGDLS, CDR2 YYNGEE. The CDR3 sequence is 14 residues long. With 5 bases clipped from V and 4 bases from J, the junction kept 6 bases outside the gene matches. CDR3 in amino acids: CASSRTGGPETQYF. As DNA, the CDR3 is TGTGCCAGCAGTCGTACAGGGGGCCCAGAGACCCAGTACTTC.

At least ten counts were recorded for this clonotype. The CDR3, as DNA: TGCGCCAGCAGCCAATTTCTGCGCGGGGAGAACACCGGGGAGCTGTTTTTT. Translated: CASSQFLRGENTGELFF. This rearrangement joins TRBV4-3 to TRBJ2-2, with TRBD2 as a possible D gene (6 bases). Germline V CDR1 and CDR2: LGHNA, YSLEER. The CDR3 has 17 amino acids. V shed 2 bases and J shed 1 base, with 14 bases lying between them.

This clonotype was seen repeatedly, ten times or more. V usage is TRBV18 and J usage is TRBJ1-5; no clear D. The CDR3 is made up of 16 amino acids. The V end was cut by 2 bases, the J end by 0 bases, with 11 bases between. CDR1 and CDR2 (germline): KGHSH, LQKENI. CDR3 loop: CASSPNRSSSNQPQHF. CDR3 in DNA: TGTGCCAGCTCACCAAACAGAAGCTCTAGCAATCAGCCCCAGCATTTT.

The chain carries TRBV5-4 and TRBJ2-7, with 10 nucleotides matching TRBD1. From germline, CDR1 is SGHNT and CDR2 YYREEE (reference sequence). The J segment lost 3 bases and the V segment lost 4 bases, leaving 7 bases of the junction unmatched. The CDR3 contains 15 residues. The CDR3 protein is CASSRGTGVYYEQYF. The CDR3 DNA is TGTGCCAGCAGCCGCGGGACAGGGGTGTACTACGAGCAGTACTTC.

This clonotype showed up many times. The chain couples TRBV24-1 to TRBJ1-2; D is unclear. This CDR3 is built from 13 residues. The germline V gene encodes CDR1 KGHDR and CDR2 SFDVKD. Trimming stripped 1 base from V and 3 bases from J, with 5 bases between. The CDR3 nucleotides read TGTGCCACCAGTGATTTTAAGGACTATGGCTACACCTTC. Translated: CATSDFKDYGYTF.

This chain uses TRBV4-1 with TRBJ2-3; the match to TRBD2 covers 10 bases. This CDR3 is built from 16 residues. The germline gives CDR1 MGHRA, CDR2 YSYEKL. Trimming took 2 bases from V and 4 from J; bases not matched to a gene: 6. The CDR3 is CASSQIAGGRSDTQYF. DNA for the CDR3: TGCGCCAGCAGCCAAATAGCGGGAGGCCGATCAGATACGCAGTATTTT.

Ten or more counts support this clonotype. The rearrangement joins TRBV19 to TRBJ2-1; D not resolved. Germline loops: CDR1 LNHDA, CDR2 SQIVND (reference sequence). The CDR3 covers 14 residues. Deletions cut 7 bases from V and 9 bases from J, with 19 bases between. This chain's CDR3 is CASKYRSPVGEQFF. The CDR3 bases are TGTGCCAGTAAATATAGGTCACCCGTTGGTGAGCAGTTCTTC.

The chain recombines TRBV30 with TRBJ2-3; D might be TRBD1 or TRBD2, each matching 5 bases. Trimming removed 0 bases from V and 5 bases from J, with 15 bases in between. The CDR3 is made up of 15 amino acids. CDR1 is GTSNPN and CDR2 is SVGIG in the germline V gene (reference sequence). The CDR3 spells CAWSVSAPRGDTQYF. As DNA, the CDR3 is TGTGCCTGGAGTGTAAGCGCCCCGAGGGGAGATACGCAGTATTTT. The whole variable domain, filled in from reference TRBV30 and TRBJ2-3, reads SQTIHQWPATLVQPVGSPLSLECTVEGTSNPNLYWYRQAAGRGLQLLFYSVGIGQISSEVPQNLSASRPQDRQFILSSKKLLLSDSGFYLCAWSVSAPRGDTQYFGPGTRLTVL.

This clonotype was counted ten times or more. This chain connects TRBV9 to TRBJ2-2, with D uncertain. Germline V gene lookup returns CDR1 SGDLS and CDR2 YYNGEE. The length of the CDR3 is 14 residues. The V end was cut by 0 bases, the J end by 6 bases, with 9 bases between. CDR3 nucleotides: TGTGCCAGCAGCGTAGAATCCATAGCCGGGGAGCTGTTTTTT. Translated, it gives CASSVESIAGELFF.

This clonotype was seen ten or more times. The chain combines TRBV25-1 with TRBJ1-5; no definite D call. The germline V gene has CDR1 MGHDK and CDR2 SYGVNS. CDR3 size: 14 residues. Trimming removed 8 bases from V and 5 bases from J, with 16 bases in between. As DNA, the CDR3 is TGTGCCAGCCAAAGTACTAATCGGGATCAGCCCCAGCATTTT. Amino acid sequence: CASQSTNRDQPQHF.

This clonotype has just a few counts. The chain recombines TRBV10-1 with TRBJ2-2; D is ambiguous. CDR1 and CDR2 (germline): WNHNN, SYGVQD (reference sequence). V lost 5 bases and J 3 bases, leaving 13 bases between the germline ends. The CDR3 covers 15 residues. CDR3 loop: CASSLHPGDTGELFF. Written as DNA, the CDR3 is TGCGCCAGCAGTTTACACCCGGGCGACACCGGGGAGCTGTTTTTT.

V and J are TRBV4-1 and TRBJ2-3; TRBD2 might be the D (6 bases). CDR1 and CDR2 from the germline V gene are MGHRA and YSYEKL. The germline V and J ends were trimmed by 0 bases and 4 bases, with 14 bases remaining between them. This CDR3 has 16 amino acids. CDR3 sequence: CASSQEVAGGADTQYF. CDR3 sequence (DNA): TGCGCCAGCAGCCAAGAAGTAGCCGGGGGAGCAGATACGCAGTATTTT.

This clonotype was detected many times. This chain uses TRBV4-1 with TRBJ2-1; 12 bases line up with TRBD2. The length of the CDR3 is 17 residues. Trimming cost V 1 base and J 6 bases; bases outside gene matches: 7. Germline CDR1 and CDR2: MGHRA and YSYEKL. CDR3 protein: CASSQARLAGDSNEQFF. The CDR3 DNA sequence: TGCGCCAGCAGCCAAGCCCGACTAGCGGGAGACTCCAATGAGCAGTTCTTC.

At least ten counts were recorded for this clonotype. The chain couples TRBV5-1 to TRBJ2-2, with 10 positions matching TRBD1. Germline V gene lookup returns CDR1 SGHRS and CDR2 YFSETQ. J was trimmed by 3 bases and V by 5 bases; bases with no gene match: 4. The length of the CDR3 is 15 residues. In DNA form, the CDR3 reads TGCGCCAGCAGTCCCGGGACAGGGGACACCGGGGAGCTGTTTTTT. It is translated as CASSPGTGDTGELFF.

This clonotype came up many times. The chain combines TRBV29-1 with TRBJ2-7, with D perhaps assigned TRBD1 or TRBD2 (5 bases each). This CDR3 is 12 amino acids long. The V end was cut by 2 bases, the J end by 7 bases, with 12 bases between. The germline gives CDR1 SQVTM, CDR2 ANQGSEA. This CDR3 reads CSVERGEAEQYF. The CDR3 coding sequence is TGCAGCGTTGAAAGAGGGGAAGCTGAGCAGTACTTC.

This clonotype was seen many times. This chain joins TRBV4-1 and TRBJ2-1; the match to TRBD2 covers 11 bases. The V gene end was trimmed by 0 bases and the J gene end by 8 bases; junction bases not matched to a gene: 3. The germline V gene encodes CDR1 MGHRA and CDR2 YSYEKL. This CDR3 spans 15 amino acids. DNA of the CDR3: TGCGCCAGCAGCCAAGATCCTAGCGGGGGGTATGAGCAGTTCTTC. This codes for CASSQDPSGGYEQFF.

This clonotype was detected only a few times. This chain links TRBV11-2 with TRBJ2-3; TRBD2 matches at 13 bases. The CDR3 sequence is 15 residues long. The junction had 6 bases not matched to a gene; V was cut back by 6 bases and J by 6 bases. Germline V CDR1 and CDR2: SGHAT, FQNNGV. CDR3 DNA sequence: TGTGCCAGCAGAAATGGACTAGCGGGAGCCGATACGCAGTATTTT. Translation: CASRNGLAGADTQYF.

The CDR3 here is CASRGADTQYF. CDR3 DNA sequence: TGTGCCTCCAGGGGGGCAGATACGCAGTATTTT. The chain employs TRBV19 and TRBJ2-3, with a weak D call TRBD1 (7 bases). This CDR3 has 11 amino acids. The germline gives CDR1 LNHDA, CDR2 SQIVND (reference sequence). V was pared by 11 bases and J by 4 bases, with 10 bases between.

This clonotype occurred many times. The V gene is TRBV7-3, the J gene TRBJ2-3; no clear D gene. The length of the CDR3 is 15 residues. CDR1 SGHTA and CDR2 FQGTGA come from the germline V gene. V lost 5 bases to trimming and J lost 2 bases, with 14 bases between them. In nucleotides, the CDR3 is TGTGCCAGCAGCCAAAGAGGTTCTAACACAGATACGCAGTATTTT. It encodes CASSQRGSNTDTQYF. Variable domain in full (rest from reference TRBV7-3 and TRBJ2-3): GAGVSQTPSNKVTEKGKYVELRCDPISGHTALYWYRQSLGQGPEFLIYFQGTGAADDSGLPNDRFFAVRPEGSVSTLKIQRTERGDSAVYLCASSQRGSNTDTQYFGPGTRLTVL.

This clonotype was observed many times. The CDR3 loop reads CASSRTGGPYEQYF. DNA for the CDR3: TGTGCCAGCAGTCGGACAGGGGGCCCCTACGAGCAGTACTTC. The chain links TRBV6-5 to TRBJ2-7, with TRBD1 matching 11 bases. V shed 5 bases and J 2 bases; nucleotides not matched to a gene: 2. The length of the CDR3 is 14 residues. Germline CDR1 and CDR2: MNHEY and SVGAGI.

The chain couples TRBV2 to TRBJ1-6; possibly TRBD1 for D (6 bases). The length of the CDR3 is 12 residues. Germline CDR1 reads SNHLY; CDR2 reads FYNNEI. V lost 3 bases and J 11 bases, leaving 8 bases between the germline ends. The chain's CDR3 is CASSETGPPLHF. CDR3 nucleotide sequence: TGTGCCAGCAGTGAGACAGGTCCACCCCTCCACTTT.